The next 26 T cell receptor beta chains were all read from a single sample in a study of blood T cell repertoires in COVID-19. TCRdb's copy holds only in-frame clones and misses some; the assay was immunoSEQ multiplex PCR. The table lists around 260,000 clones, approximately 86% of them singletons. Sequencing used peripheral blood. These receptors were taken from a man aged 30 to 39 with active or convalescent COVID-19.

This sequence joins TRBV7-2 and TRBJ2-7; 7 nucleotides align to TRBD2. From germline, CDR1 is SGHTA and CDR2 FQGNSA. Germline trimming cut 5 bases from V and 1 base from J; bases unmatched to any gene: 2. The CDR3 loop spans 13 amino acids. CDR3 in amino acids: CASSTSVSYEQYF. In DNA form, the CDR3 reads TGTGCCAGCAGCACTAGCGTATCCTACGAGCAGTACTTC.

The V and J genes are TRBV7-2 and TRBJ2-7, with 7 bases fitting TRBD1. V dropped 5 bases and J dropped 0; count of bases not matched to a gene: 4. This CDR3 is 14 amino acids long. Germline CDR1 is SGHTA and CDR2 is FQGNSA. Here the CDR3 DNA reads TGTGCCAGCAGCCCGGACAGGAGCTCCTACGAGCAGTACTTC. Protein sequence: CASSPDRSSYEQYF.

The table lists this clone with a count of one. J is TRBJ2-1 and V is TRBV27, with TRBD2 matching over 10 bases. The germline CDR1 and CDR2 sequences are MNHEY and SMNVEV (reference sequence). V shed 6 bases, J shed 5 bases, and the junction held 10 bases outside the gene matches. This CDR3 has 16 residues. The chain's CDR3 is CASSPSGGSLHNEQFF. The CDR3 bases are TGTGCCAGCAGCCCTAGCGGGGGCTCCCTTCACAATGAGCAGTTCTTC.

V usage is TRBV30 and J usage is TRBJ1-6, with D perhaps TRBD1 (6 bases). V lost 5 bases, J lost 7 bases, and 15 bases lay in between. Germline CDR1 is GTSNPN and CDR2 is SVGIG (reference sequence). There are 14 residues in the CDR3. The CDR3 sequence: CAWWQTGRNSPLHF. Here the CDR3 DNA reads TGTGCCTGGTGGCAAACAGGGCGAAATTCACCCCTCCACTTT.

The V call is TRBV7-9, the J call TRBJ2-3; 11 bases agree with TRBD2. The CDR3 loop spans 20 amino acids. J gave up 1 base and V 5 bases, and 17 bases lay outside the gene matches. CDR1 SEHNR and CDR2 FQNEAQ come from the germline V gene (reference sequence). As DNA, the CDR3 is TGTGCCAGCAGCACTCCCGGCCTAGCGGGGGGTAAAAGGGGCACAGATACGCAGTATTTT. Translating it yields CASSTPGLAGGKRGTDTQYF.

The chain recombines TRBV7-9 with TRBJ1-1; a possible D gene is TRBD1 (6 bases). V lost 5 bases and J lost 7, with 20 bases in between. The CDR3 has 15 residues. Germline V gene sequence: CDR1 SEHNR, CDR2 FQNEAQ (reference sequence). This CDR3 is CASSLGVGGGLEAFF. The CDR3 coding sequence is TGTGCCAGCAGCCTAGGCGTTGGGGGCGGTCTTGAAGCTTTCTTT.

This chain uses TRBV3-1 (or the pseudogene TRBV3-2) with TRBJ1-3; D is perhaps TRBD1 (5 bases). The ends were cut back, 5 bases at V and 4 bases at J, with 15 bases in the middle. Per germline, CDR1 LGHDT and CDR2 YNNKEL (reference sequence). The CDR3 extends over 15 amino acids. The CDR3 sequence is CASSYIRGSGNTIYF. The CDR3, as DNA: TGTGCCAGCAGCTATATAAGGGGTTCCGGAAACACCATATATTTT.

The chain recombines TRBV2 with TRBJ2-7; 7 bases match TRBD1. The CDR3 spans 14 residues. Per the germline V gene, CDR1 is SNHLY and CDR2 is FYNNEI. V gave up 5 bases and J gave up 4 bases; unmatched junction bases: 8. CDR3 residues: CASSSHGTEYEQYF. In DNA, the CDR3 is TGTGCCAGCAGTTCACACGGGACAGAATACGAGCAGTACTTC.

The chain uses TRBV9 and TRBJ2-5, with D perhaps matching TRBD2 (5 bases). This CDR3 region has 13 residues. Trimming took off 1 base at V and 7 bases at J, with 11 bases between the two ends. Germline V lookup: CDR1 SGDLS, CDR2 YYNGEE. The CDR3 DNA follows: TGTGCCAGCAGCGTAATACAAGAGGGGACCCAGTACTTC. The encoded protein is CASSVIQEGTQYF. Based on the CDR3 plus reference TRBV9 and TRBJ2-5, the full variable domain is DSGVTQTPKHLITATGQRVTLRCSPRSGDLSVYWYQQSLDQGLQFLIQYYNGEERAKGNILERFSAQQFPDLHSELNLSSLELGDSALYFCASSVIQEGTQYFGPGTRLLVL.

CDR3 nucleotides: TGTGCCAGCAGCACGGGGACAGGGCCTGGAAACACCATATATTTT. Its translation: CASSTGTGPGNTIYF. The V call is TRBV7-6, the J call TRBJ1-3, with 9 bases aligning to TRBD1. The junction had 4 bases not matched to a gene; V was cut back by 5 bases and J by 2 bases. CDR3 length equals 15 residues. The germline gives CDR1 SGHVS, CDR2 FNYEAQ.

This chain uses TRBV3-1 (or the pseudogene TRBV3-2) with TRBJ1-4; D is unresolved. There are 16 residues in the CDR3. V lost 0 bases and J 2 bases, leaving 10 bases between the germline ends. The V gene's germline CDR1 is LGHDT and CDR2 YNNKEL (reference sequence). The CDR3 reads CASSQDPVSTNEKLFF. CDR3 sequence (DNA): TGTGCCAGCAGCCAAGATCCTGTGTCTACTAATGAAAAACTGTTTTTT.

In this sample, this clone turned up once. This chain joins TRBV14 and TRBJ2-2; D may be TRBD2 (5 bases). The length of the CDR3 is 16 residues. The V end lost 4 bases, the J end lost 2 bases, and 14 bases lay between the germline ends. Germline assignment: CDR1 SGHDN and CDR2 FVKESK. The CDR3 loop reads CASSPAGLANTGELFF. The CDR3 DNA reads TGTGCCAGCAGCCCCGCGGGCCTAGCAAACACCGGGGAGCTGTTTTTT.

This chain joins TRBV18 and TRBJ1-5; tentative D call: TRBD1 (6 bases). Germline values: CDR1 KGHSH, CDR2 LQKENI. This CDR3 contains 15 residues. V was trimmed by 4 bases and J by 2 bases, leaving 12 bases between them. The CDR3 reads CASSLQGNGNQPQHF. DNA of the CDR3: TGTGCCAGCTCACTCCAGGGGAATGGCAATCAGCCCCAGCATTTT.

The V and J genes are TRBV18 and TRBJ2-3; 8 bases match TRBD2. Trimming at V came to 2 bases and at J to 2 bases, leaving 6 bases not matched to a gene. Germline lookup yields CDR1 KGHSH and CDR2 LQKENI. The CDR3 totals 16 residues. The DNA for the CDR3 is TGTGCCAGCTCACCATCGCGGGGGGCTGACACAGATACGCAGTATTTT. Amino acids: CASSPSRGADTDTQYF.

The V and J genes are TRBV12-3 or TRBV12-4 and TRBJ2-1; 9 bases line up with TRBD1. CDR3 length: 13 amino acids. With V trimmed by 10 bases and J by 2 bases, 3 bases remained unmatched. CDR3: CAITGGPYNEQFF. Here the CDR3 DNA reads TGTGCCATCACAGGGGGCCCCTACAATGAGCAGTTCTTC.

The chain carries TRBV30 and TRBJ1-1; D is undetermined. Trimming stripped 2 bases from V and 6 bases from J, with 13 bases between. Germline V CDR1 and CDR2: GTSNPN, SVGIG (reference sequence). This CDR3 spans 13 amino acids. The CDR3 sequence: CAWSPGSSPEAFF. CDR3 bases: TGTGCCTGGAGTCCAGGTAGTTCCCCTGAAGCTTTCTTT. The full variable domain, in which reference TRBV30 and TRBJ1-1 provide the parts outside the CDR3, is SQTIHQWPATLVQPVGSPLSLECTVEGTSNPNLYWYRQAAGRGLQLLFYSVGIGQISSEVPQNLSASRPQDRQFILSSKKLLLSDSGFYLCAWSPGSSPEAFFGQGTRLTVV.

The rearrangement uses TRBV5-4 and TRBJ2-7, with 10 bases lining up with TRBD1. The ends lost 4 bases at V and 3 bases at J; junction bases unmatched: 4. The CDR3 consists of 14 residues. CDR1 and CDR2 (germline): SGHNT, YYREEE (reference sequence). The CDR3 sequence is CASSPGQGIYEQYF. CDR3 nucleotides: TGTGCCAGCAGCCCGGGACAGGGGATCTACGAGCAGTACTTC.

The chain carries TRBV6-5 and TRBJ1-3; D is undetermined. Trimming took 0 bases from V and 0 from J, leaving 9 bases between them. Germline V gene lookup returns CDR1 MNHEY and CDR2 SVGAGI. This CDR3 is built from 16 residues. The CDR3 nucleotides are TGTGCCAGCAGTTACTCATCAGCGGGCTCTGGAAACACCATATATTTT. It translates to CASSYSSAGSGNTIYF.

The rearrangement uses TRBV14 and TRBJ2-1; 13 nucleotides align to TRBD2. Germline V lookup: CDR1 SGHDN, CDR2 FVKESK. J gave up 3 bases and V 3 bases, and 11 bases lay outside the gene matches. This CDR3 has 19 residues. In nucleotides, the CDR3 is TGTGCCAGCAGCCAGACGGGACTAGCGGGATCCGCTTACTACAATGAGCAGTTCTTC. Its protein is CASSQTGLAGSAYYNEQFF. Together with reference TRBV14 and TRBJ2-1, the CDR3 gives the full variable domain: EAGVTQFPSHSVIEKGQTVTLRCDPISGHDNLYWYRRVMGKEIKFLLHFVKESKQDESGMPNNRFLAERTGGTYSTLKVQPAELEDSGVYFCASSQTGLAGSAYYNEQFFGPGTRLTVL.

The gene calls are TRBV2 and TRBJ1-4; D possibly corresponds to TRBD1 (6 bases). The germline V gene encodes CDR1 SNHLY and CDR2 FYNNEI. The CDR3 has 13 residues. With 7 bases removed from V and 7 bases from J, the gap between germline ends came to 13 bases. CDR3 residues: CASISHRAEKLFF. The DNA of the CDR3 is TGTGCCAGCATTAGTCACAGGGCTGAAAAACTGTTTTTT.

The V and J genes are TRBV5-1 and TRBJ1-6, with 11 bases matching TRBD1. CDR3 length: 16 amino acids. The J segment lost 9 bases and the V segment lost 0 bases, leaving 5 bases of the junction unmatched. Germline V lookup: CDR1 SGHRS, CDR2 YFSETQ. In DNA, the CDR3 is TGCGCCAGCAGCTTGGCTATGGGACAGGGGGGTTCACCCCTCCACTTT. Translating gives CASSLAMGQGGSPLHF. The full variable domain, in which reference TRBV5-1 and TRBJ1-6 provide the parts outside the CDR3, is KAGVTQTPRYLIKTRGQQVTLSCSPISGHRSVSWYQQTPGQGLQFLFEYFSETQRNKGNFPGRFSGRQFSNSRSEMNVSTLELGDSALYLCASSLAMGQGGSPLHFGNGTRLTVT.

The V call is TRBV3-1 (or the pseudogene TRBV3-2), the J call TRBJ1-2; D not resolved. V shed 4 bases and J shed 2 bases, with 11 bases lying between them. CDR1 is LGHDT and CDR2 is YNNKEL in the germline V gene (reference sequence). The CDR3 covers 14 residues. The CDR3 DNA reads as TGTGCCAGCAGCCCCATAGCGGGGAACTATGGCTACACCTTC. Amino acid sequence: CASSPIAGNYGYTF.

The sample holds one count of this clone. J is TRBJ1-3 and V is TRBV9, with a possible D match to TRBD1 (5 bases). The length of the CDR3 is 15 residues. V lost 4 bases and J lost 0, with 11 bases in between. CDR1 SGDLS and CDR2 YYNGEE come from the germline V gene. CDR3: CASSLRTYSGNTIYF. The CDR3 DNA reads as TGTGCCAGCAGCCTACGGACATACTCTGGAAACACCATATATTTT.

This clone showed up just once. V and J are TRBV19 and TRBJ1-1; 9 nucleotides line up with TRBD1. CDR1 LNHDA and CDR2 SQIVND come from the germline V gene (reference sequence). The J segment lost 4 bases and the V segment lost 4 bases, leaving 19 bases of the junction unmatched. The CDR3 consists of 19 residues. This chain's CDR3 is CASSRFSGQGYEVSTEAFF. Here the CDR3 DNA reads TGTGCCAGTAGTAGATTTAGCGGACAGGGGTATGAAGTTAGCACTGAAGCTTTCTTT.

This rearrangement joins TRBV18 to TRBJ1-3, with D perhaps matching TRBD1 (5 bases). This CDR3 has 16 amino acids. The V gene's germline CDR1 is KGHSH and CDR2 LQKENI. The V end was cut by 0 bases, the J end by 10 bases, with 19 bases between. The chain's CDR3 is CASSPPEYSGHHTIYF. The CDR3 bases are TGTGCCAGCTCACCACCGGAATATTCAGGGCATCATACCATATATTTT.

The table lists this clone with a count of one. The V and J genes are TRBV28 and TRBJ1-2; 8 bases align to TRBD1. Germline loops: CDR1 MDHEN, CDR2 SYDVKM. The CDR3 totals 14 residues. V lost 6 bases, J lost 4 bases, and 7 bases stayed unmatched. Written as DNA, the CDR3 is TGTGCCAGCAGCCCACAAGGGACAGGCTATGGCTACACCTTC. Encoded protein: CASSPQGTGYGYTF.